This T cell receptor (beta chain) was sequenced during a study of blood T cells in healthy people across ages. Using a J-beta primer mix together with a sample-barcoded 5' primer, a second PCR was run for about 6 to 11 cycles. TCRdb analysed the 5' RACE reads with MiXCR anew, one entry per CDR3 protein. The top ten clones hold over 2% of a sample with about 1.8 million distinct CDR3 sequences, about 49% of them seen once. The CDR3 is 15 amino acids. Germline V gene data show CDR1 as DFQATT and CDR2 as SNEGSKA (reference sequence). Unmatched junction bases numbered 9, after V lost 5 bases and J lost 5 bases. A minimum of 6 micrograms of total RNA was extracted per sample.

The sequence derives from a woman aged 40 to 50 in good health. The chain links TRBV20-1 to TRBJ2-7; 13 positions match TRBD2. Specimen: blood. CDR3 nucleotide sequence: TGCAGTGCTCCCGGACTAGCGGGAGTTTCCCACGAGCAGTACTTC. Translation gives CSAPGLAGVSHEQYF.